One sample yielded the 28 T cell receptor beta chains listed below, sequenced in a study of cytomegalovirus exposure and HLA in healthy donors. PCR employed 60 Vbeta and 13 Jbeta primers. The method was immunoSEQ multiplex PCR; TCRdb's version includes in-frame clones alone and lacks a portion of them. The sample carries roughly 120,000 clones, approximately 80% recorded once. The sequencing input was PBMCs. These receptor sequences come from a man younger than 35 in good health and CMV-seronegative.

The genes are TRBV11-2 and TRBJ1-1, with TRBD1 matching over 8 bases. The V gene's germline CDR1 is SGHAT and CDR2 FQNNGV. With 5 bases clipped from V and 10 bases from J, the junction kept 21 bases outside the gene matches. The length of the CDR3 is 17 residues. The CDR3 DNA reads TGTGCCAGCAGCCTTGGCCCTTTACAGGGGGTAAGCTTCGGAGCTTTCTTT. It is translated as CASSLGPLQGVSFGAFF.

With respect to this clone: Other DNA sequences in the sample encode the same CDR3. The rearrangement joins TRBV5-6 to TRBJ2-3; 8 nucleotides agree with TRBD2. Trimming removed 0 bases from V and 6 bases from J; junction bases left unmatched: 6. The germline gives CDR1 SGHDT, CDR2 YYEEEE. This CDR3 region has 15 residues. The CDR3 DNA reads as TGTGCCAGCAGCTTGGTCGCGGGAGGTACTGATACGCAGTATTTT. Translation gives CASSLVAGGTDTQYF. Filled out from reference TRBV5-6 and TRBJ2-3, the complete variable domain reads DAGVTQSPTHLIKTRGQQVTLRCSPKSGHDTVSWYQQALGQGPQFIFQYYEEEERQRGNFPDRFSGHQFPNYSSELNVNALLLGDSALYLCASSLVAGGTDTQYFGPGTRLTVL.

V is TRBV18 and J is TRBJ1-2; D is possibly TRBD1 (6 bases). Germline values: CDR1 KGHSH, CDR2 LQKENI. With 5 bases removed from V and 4 bases from J, the gap between germline ends came to 23 bases. The CDR3 length is 17 residues. The CDR3: CASSVQSSGTPVYGYTF. CDR3 DNA sequence: TGTGCCAGCTCAGTCCAATCCTCCGGGACACCGGTCTATGGCTACACCTTC.

V usage is TRBV5-6 and J usage is TRBJ1-2; 7 bases are shared with TRBD1. The V gene end was trimmed by 4 bases and the J gene end by 2 bases; junction bases not matched to a gene: 5. This CDR3 spans 14 amino acids. Germline CDR1 SGHDT, CDR2 YYEEEE. CDR3 sequence: CASSTGDSNYGYTF. The DNA for the CDR3 is TGTGCCAGCAGCACGGGGGACAGCAACTATGGCTACACCTTC.

This chain connects TRBV7-9 to TRBJ1-2, with unresolved D. CDR1 is SEHNR and CDR2 is FQNEAQ in the germline V gene (reference sequence). The CDR3 spans 11 residues. Trimming took 5 bases from V and 2 from J, leaving 3 bases between them. DNA for the CDR3: TGTGCCAGCAGCCAGAACTATGGCTACACCTTC. It is translated as CASSQNYGYTF. The full variable domain, rest sourced from reference TRBV7-9 and TRBJ1-2, is DTGVSQNPRHKITKRGQNVTFRCDPISEHNRLYWYRQTLGQGPEFLTYFQNEAQLEKSRLLSDRFSAERPKGSFSTLEIQRTEQGDSAMYLCASSQNYGYTFGSGTRLTVV.

This chain connects TRBV6-1 to TRBJ1-2; D is possibly TRBD1 (6 bases). Trimming removed 8 bases from V and 7 bases from J, with 14 bases in between. The CDR3 is 12 amino acids. CDR1 MNHNS and CDR2 SASEGT come from the germline V gene. The CDR3 spells CASHLVGGGYTF. The CDR3 coding sequence is TGTGCCAGCCACTTGGTAGGGGGTGGCTACACCTTC.

This chain uses TRBV4-2 with TRBJ1-1, with D perhaps matching TRBD1 (5 bases). Germline assignment: CDR1 LGHNA and CDR2 YNFKEQ. Trimming removed 4 bases from V and 4 bases from J, with 16 bases in between. This CDR3 spans 15 amino acids. The CDR3 bases are TGTGCCAGCAGCCCCCGGATTCAGGGTAGCACTGAAGCTTTCTTT. It yields the protein CASSPRIQGSTEAFF.

The chain combines TRBV7-9 with TRBJ1-3, with TRBD1 as a possible D gene (6 bases). Germline CDR1 is SEHNR and CDR2 is FQNEAQ (reference sequence). This CDR3 is built from 16 residues. V was pared by 11 bases and J by 0 bases, with 20 bases between. The CDR3 DNA reads as TGTGCCCACGGTGGGGCAGGGGACGACTCTGGAAACACCATATATTTT. It codes for CAHGGAGDDSGNTIYF.

The rearrangement uses TRBV7-2 and TRBJ2-4, with 12 nucleotides matching TRBD2. CDR3 length equals 14 residues. Per germline, CDR1 SGHTA and CDR2 FQGNSA. J gave up 10 bases and V 3 bases, and 4 bases lay outside the gene matches. CDR3 amino acids: CASSFLTSGRIQYF. CDR3 nucleotide sequence: TGTGCCAGCAGCTTTCTAACTAGCGGGAGGATTCAGTACTTC. Using reference TRBV7-2 and TRBJ2-4 for the parts outside the CDR3, the full variable domain is GAGVSQSPSNKVTEKGKDVELRCDPISGHTALYWYRQSLGQGLEFLIYFQGNSAPDKSGLPSDRFSAERTGGSVSTLTIQRTQQEDSAVYLCASSFLTSGRIQYFGAGTRLSVL.

Of note for this clone: At one end the junction does not follow the germline gene, possibly because of a read error. The rearrangement joins TRBV7-7 to TRBJ2-7; weak D call: TRBD1 (6 bases). Germline V lookup: CDR1 SSHAT, CDR2 FNYEAQ (reference sequence). This CDR3 has 14 residues. The CDR3, as DNA: TGTGCTAGCAGCTCCGGACAGTACCCCTACGAGCAGTACTTC. Its protein is CASSSGQYPYEQYF.

CDR3 region: CASSGTGAGAHFWETQYF. CDR3 nucleotides: TGTGCCAGCAGTGGAACCGGAGCGGGAGCACATTTTTGGGAGACCCAGTACTTC. The rearrangement joins TRBV2 to TRBJ2-5; TRBD2 aligns across 8 bases. In germline, CDR1 is SNHLY, CDR2 FYNNEI. This CDR3 contains 18 residues. V gave up 4 bases and J gave up 5 bases; unmatched junction bases: 18.

Only one count was recorded for this clone. V gene TRBV30 combines with J gene TRBJ2-4; 7 bases map to TRBD1. Germline lookup yields CDR1 GTSNPN and CDR2 SVGIG (reference sequence). This CDR3 comprises 16 residues. V gave up 2 bases and J gave up 0 bases; unmatched junction bases: 7. The CDR3 is CAWSLTGVLAKNIQYF. The CDR3, as DNA: TGTGCCTGGAGTTTAACAGGGGTTTTAGCCAAAAACATTCAGTACTTC.

The V and J genes are TRBV7-9 and TRBJ1-6, with 8 bases aligning to TRBD1. Looked up from germline, CDR1 is SEHNR and CDR2 is FQNEAQ (reference sequence). The CDR3 runs to 12 residues. After removal of 11 bases from V and 10 bases from J, the junction contained 7 bases not matched to a gene. CDR3 sequence reads: CAGQGEGSPLHF. The CDR3 DNA follows: TGTGCCGGACAGGGAGAGGGGTCACCCCTCCACTTT.

This chain joins TRBV7-6 and TRBJ2-5; 9 bases map to TRBD1. The CDR3 sequence is 17 residues long. In germline, CDR1 is SGHVS, CDR2 FNYEAQ. Trimming at V came to 1 base and at J to 2 bases, leaving 8 bases not matched to a gene. The CDR3 protein is CASSLEFGDREQETQYF. In DNA, the CDR3 is TGTGCCAGCAGCTTAGAGTTCGGGGACAGGGAGCAAGAGACCCAGTACTTC.

This rearrangement joins TRBV20-1 to TRBJ1-2, with D hard to call. V lost 7 bases and J lost 2, with 8 bases in between. CDR1 is DFQATT and CDR2 is SNEGSKA in the germline V gene (reference sequence). CDR3 length: 11 amino acids. The CDR3 here is CSGAANYGYTF. The CDR3 DNA sequence: TGCAGTGGGGCCGCCAACTATGGCTACACCTTC.

A single count supports this clone. The rearrangement joins TRBV7-2 to TRBJ2-2; weak D call: TRBD2 (5 bases). V was trimmed by 5 bases and J by 9 bases, leaving 19 bases between them. CDR3 length: 15 amino acids. Germline CDR1 reads SGHTA; CDR2 reads FQGNSA. The CDR3 nucleotides read TGTGCCAGCAGCCAAGATATGAACGGAGGAAGGGAGCTGTTTTTT. Translation: CASSQDMNGGRELFF.

The chain uses TRBV5-1 and TRBJ1-1, with 8 bases aligning to TRBD1. There are 17 residues in the CDR3. V dropped 3 bases and J dropped 1; count of bases not matched to a gene: 11. Germline V lookup: CDR1 SGHRS, CDR2 YFSETQ. CDR3 coding DNA: TGCGCCAGCAGCTACCATGGACAGGGTCGGGGGAACACTGAAGCTTTCTTT. Translated: CASSYHGQGRGNTEAFF.

In its sample, this clone was seen once. The chain links TRBV19 to TRBJ1-5; 7 bases are a match to TRBD1. Trimming took 9 bases from V and 5 from J; bases not matched to a gene: 16. The CDR3 is 16 amino acids. Germline V lookup: CDR1 LNHDA, CDR2 SQIVND (reference sequence). CDR3 sequence reads: CASGKGGQALDQPQHF. CDR3 nucleotide sequence: TGTGCCAGCGGAAAGGGCGGACAGGCCTTGGATCAGCCCCAGCATTTT.

To note about this clone: The junction differs from germline at one of its ends, possibly a read error. The chain employs TRBV7-9 and TRBJ2-7; 9 bases agree with TRBD2. This CDR3 spans 14 amino acids. CDR1 and CDR2 (germline): SEHNR, FQNEAQ (reference sequence). Here the CDR3 DNA reads TGTTCCAGCAGCTCTGCGGGAGGGGCCTACGAGCAGTACTTC. Protein: CSSSSAGGAYEQYF.

The genes are TRBV18 and TRBJ2-7; D unclear. CDR3 size: 15 residues. V lost 3 bases and J 1 base, leaving 13 bases between the germline ends. The germline V gene encodes CDR1 KGHSH and CDR2 LQKENI. The CDR3: CASSPPPARSYEQYF. The CDR3 coding sequence is TGTGCCAGCTCACCCCCCCCCGCGCGGTCCTACGAGCAGTACTTC.

V is TRBV5-1 and J is TRBJ2-3; 7 nucleotides match TRBD2. V shed 5 bases, J shed 3 bases, and the junction held 6 bases outside the gene matches. Germline lookup yields CDR1 SGHRS and CDR2 YFSETQ. The CDR3 has 14 amino acids. CDR3 amino acids: CASRAGEGTDTQYF. In DNA form, the CDR3 reads TGCGCCAGCAGGGCGGGAGAGGGGACAGATACGCAGTATTTT.

This rearrangement joins TRBV9 to TRBJ2-2; TRBD2 might be the D (6 bases). The ends were cut back, 3 bases at V and 5 bases at J, with 11 bases in the middle. The CDR3 spans 14 residues. Germline V CDR1 and CDR2: SGDLS, YYNGEE. In DNA form, the CDR3 reads TGTGCCAGCAGCGGCCGACTAGAGACCGGGGAGCTGTTTTTT. This codes for CASSGRLETGELFF.

The rearrangement uses TRBV5-1 and TRBJ2-7, with D perhaps TRBD2 (5 bases). The CDR3 loop spans 15 amino acids. V was trimmed by 3 bases and J by 0 bases, leaving 13 bases between them. The germline gives CDR1 SGHRS, CDR2 YFSETQ. The CDR3 loop reads CASSSSTGSSYEQYF. CDR3 bases: TGCGCCAGCAGCTCCAGTACGGGGAGCTCCTACGAGCAGTACTTC. Supplemented by reference TRBV5-1 and TRBJ2-7, the full variable domain reads KAGVTQTPRYLIKTRGQQVTLSCSPISGHRSVSWYQQTPGQGLQFLFEYFSETQRNKGNFPGRFSGRQFSNSRSEMNVSTLELGDSALYLCASSSSTGSSYEQYFGPGTRLTVT.

CDR3 DNA sequence: TGTGCCATCACTGAAACGTTAGGGGACTCTGGGTTCTTC. As protein: CAITETLGDSGFF. This rearrangement joins TRBV10-3 to TRBJ2-1; D perhaps matches TRBD2 (6 bases). Germline V lookup: CDR1 ENHRY, CDR2 SYGVKD. This CDR3 has 13 residues. Trimming took 7 bases from V and 15 from J, leaving 22 bases between them.

This clone was seen a single time. V usage is TRBV7-3 and J usage is TRBJ1-1; tentative D call: TRBD1 (5 bases). V gave up 5 bases and J gave up 1 base, with 8 bases separating them. The CDR3 is 13 amino acids. CDR1 and CDR2 from the germline V gene are SGHTA and FQGTGA. The chain's CDR3 is CASSIGQNTEAFF. CDR3 DNA sequence: TGTGCCAGCAGCATCGGACAGAACACTGAAGCTTTCTTT. The whole variable domain, remainder taken from reference TRBV7-3 and TRBJ1-1, is GAGVSQTPSNKVTEKGKYVELRCDPISGHTALYWYRQSLGQGPEFLIYFQGTGAADDSGLPNDRFFAVRPEGSVSTLKIQRTERGDSAVYLCASSIGQNTEAFFGQGTRLTVV.

The chain has TRBV7-9 and TRBJ1-1, with TRBD1 as a possible D gene (5 bases). The V end was cut by 7 bases, the J end by 4 bases, with 10 bases between. Germline assignment: CDR1 SEHNR and CDR2 FQNEAQ (reference sequence). The CDR3 runs to 12 residues. This CDR3 is CASNRQSTEAFF. The CDR3 nucleotides are TGTGCCAGCAACCGACAGAGCACTGAAGCTTTCTTT.

This clone occurred once. The CDR3 region has the DNA TGTGCCAGCAGCGGCGGACAGGGGGCTTTCCACGAGCAGTACTTC. Translation: CASSGGQGAFHEQYF. The rearrangement links TRBV5-6 to TRBJ2-7; the match to TRBD1 covers 11 bases. This CDR3 spans 15 amino acids. Germline loops: CDR1 SGHDT, CDR2 YYEEEE. V lost 4 bases to trimming and J lost 5 bases; unmatched junction nucleotides: 8.

This sequence joins TRBV6-1 and TRBJ2-7, with no clear D. The germline CDR1 and CDR2 sequences are MNHNS and SASEGT. Trimming cost V 8 bases and J 1 base, with 12 bases left between them. The CDR3 spans 13 residues. CDR3: CASSKEFSYEQYF. As DNA, the CDR3 is TGTGCCAGCTCGAAGGAGTTTTCCTACGAGCAGTACTTC.